A selection of T cell receptor beta chains follows, all from one sample in a study of regulatory T cells in long-lasting Graves disease. TCRdb itself ran the multiplex PCR reads through MiXCR, one entry per CDR3 protein. The data contain roughly 400,000 distinct CDR3 sequences, over 14% of them singletons. These data also featured in a second study, about T cells in Graves' hyperthyroidism and ophthalmopathy.

Material: peripheral blood mononuclear cells (PBMCs), obtained at new diagnosis, from a patient treated with antithyroid drugs. The receptors come from a woman between 40 and 50 years old with Graves disease. Each CDR3 is given with its conserved first and last residue. Each record gives: D gene, clone size, J gene, V gene, CDR3 DNA, CDR3 protein. D genes are given only for firm matches. Size tells how often a clone was seen (once, few, many) or the class of an expanded clone, and some rows leave it out.

d_call: NA; clone_size: few; j_call: TRBJ2-7; v_call: TRBV25-1; cdr3_nt: TGTGCCAGCTCGGGGTTTACCTACGAGCAGTACTTC; cdr3_aa: CASSGFTYEQYF
d_call: TRBD1; clone_size: few; j_call: TRBJ2-7; v_call: TRBV25-1; cdr3_nt: TGTGCCAGTAGACAGGGGGCGCTGGACGAGCAGTACTTC; cdr3_aa: CASRQGALDEQYF
d_call: NA; clone_size: many; j_call: TRBJ2-7; v_call: TRBV30; cdr3_nt: TGTGCCTGGAGTGGGGGGACAAACTACGAGCAGTACTTC; cdr3_aa: CAWSGGTNYEQYF
d_call: NA; clone_size: NA; j_call: TRBJ1-4; v_call: TRBV14; cdr3_nt: TGTGCCAGCAGCCAAGTGTGGGGACCAGCAACTAATGAAAAACTGTTTTTT; cdr3_aa: CASSQVWGPATNEKLFF
d_call: TRBD2; clone_size: few; j_call: TRBJ2-1; v_call: TRBV27; cdr3_nt: TGTGCCAGCAGTTTATTTACGGGAGGGCCATATGAGCAGTTCTTC; cdr3_aa: CASSLFTGGPYEQFF
d_call: NA; clone_size: many; j_call: TRBJ2-2; v_call: TRBV12-3/TRBV12-4; cdr3_nt: TGTGCCAGCCTGTACTCTAAGAGGGGGACCGGGGAGCTGTTTTTT; cdr3_aa: CASLYSKRGTGELFF
d_call: TRBD1; clone_size: many; j_call: TRBJ2-7; v_call: TRBV28; cdr3_nt: TGTGCCAGCAGTTCCAACAGGGGTCACGAGCAGTACTTC; cdr3_aa: CASSSNRGHEQYF
d_call: NA; clone_size: few; j_call: TRBJ2-1; v_call: TRBV4-2; cdr3_nt: TGTGCCAGCAGCCAGCCTTACAATGAGCAGTTCTTC; cdr3_aa: CASSQPYNEQFF
d_call: NA; clone_size: many; j_call: TRBJ2-7; v_call: TRBV2; cdr3_nt: TGTGCCAGCAGTGAAGAGACCTACGAGCAGTACTTC; cdr3_aa: CASSEETYEQYF
d_call: TRBD2; clone_size: NA; j_call: TRBJ2-6; v_call: TRBV30; cdr3_nt: TGTGCCTGGAGGGGGGGGACTAGCGGGAGATACTCTGACCTGACTTTC; cdr3_aa: CAWRGGTSGRYSDLTF
d_call: TRBD2; clone_size: NA; j_call: TRBJ2-5; v_call: TRBV6-9; cdr3_nt: TGTGCCAGCAGTTACTGGCTAGCGGAGCAAGAGACCCAGTACTTC; cdr3_aa: CASSYWLAEQETQYF
d_call: NA; clone_size: NA; j_call: TRBJ2-3; v_call: TRBV20-1; cdr3_nt: TGCAGTGCTAGAGCCCTCCGTAGTGGGAGCGGGAGCACAGATACGCAGTATTTT; cdr3_aa: CSARALRSGSGSTDTQYF
d_call: NA; clone_size: many; j_call: TRBJ1-5; v_call: TRBV6-5; cdr3_nt: TGTGCCAGCAGTTACGTTCGGGGGGACAATCAGCCCCAGCATTTT; cdr3_aa: CASSYVRGDNQPQHF
d_call: NA; clone_size: few; j_call: TRBJ1-2; v_call: TRBV5-6; cdr3_nt: TGTGCCAGCAGCTTTAGGCAGGGCAATGGCTACACCTTC; cdr3_aa: CASSFRQGNGYTF
d_call: NA; clone_size: many; j_call: TRBJ2-1; v_call: TRBV12-3/TRBV12-4; cdr3_nt: TGTGCCAGCAGTTCGACCAGGGGGGGCGGGGGGCAGTTCTTC; cdr3_aa: CASSSTRGGGGQFF
d_call: NA; clone_size: many; j_call: TRBJ2-5; v_call: TRBV7-9; cdr3_nt: TGTGCCAGCAGCTTAATAGGGCAGAAAGAGACCCAGTACTTC; cdr3_aa: CASSLIGQKETQYF
d_call: TRBD2; clone_size: NA; j_call: TRBJ2-3; v_call: TRBV28; cdr3_nt: TGTGCCAGCAGTTTAGCTCTGGGACTAGCGGGAGGGGGCACAGATACGCAGTATTTT; cdr3_aa: CASSLALGLAGGGTDTQYF
d_call: NA; clone_size: many; j_call: TRBJ2-1; v_call: TRBV12-3/TRBV12-4; cdr3_nt: TGTGCCAGCAGTTTTGGTCGCGATGAGCAGTTCTTC; cdr3_aa: CASSFGRDEQFF
d_call: TRBD2; clone_size: many; j_call: TRBJ2-3; v_call: TRBV18; cdr3_nt: TGTGCCAGCTCACCACGGGGACTAGCGGGACCCACAGATACGCAGTATTTT; cdr3_aa: CASSPRGLAGPTDTQYF
d_call: NA; clone_size: many; j_call: TRBJ2-5; v_call: TRBV28; cdr3_nt: TGTGCCAGCAGTTTATTACAGAGGGGGTATCAGTACTTC; cdr3_aa: CASSLLQRGYQYF
d_call: NA; clone_size: many; j_call: TRBJ1-5; v_call: TRBV12-3/TRBV12-4; cdr3_nt: TGTGCCAGCAGTTTATACAGGGATCAGCCCCAGCATTTT; cdr3_aa: CASSLYRDQPQHF
d_call: TRBD2; clone_size: many; j_call: TRBJ2-7; v_call: TRBV30; cdr3_nt: TGTGCCTGGAGTGATGTGCGGGAGCGGGGGGCTGGTGAGCAGTACTTC; cdr3_aa: CAWSDVRERGAGEQYF
d_call: NA; clone_size: many; j_call: TRBJ1-1; v_call: TRBV7-2; cdr3_nt: TGTGCCAGCAGCTGGACCCCAAACACTGAAGCTTTCTTT; cdr3_aa: CASSWTPNTEAFF
d_call: NA; clone_size: many; j_call: TRBJ2-7; v_call: TRBV9; cdr3_nt: TGTGCCAGCAGCGTGCAGGCCGGGGAACCCTCCTACGAGCAGTACTTC; cdr3_aa: CASSVQAGEPSYEQYF
d_call: NA; clone_size: many; j_call: TRBJ1-5; v_call: TRBV28; cdr3_nt: TGTGCCAGCAGTTTATGGGGGGCTAACCAGCCCCAGCATTTT; cdr3_aa: CASSLWGANQPQHF
d_call: TRBD1; clone_size: many; j_call: TRBJ2-7; v_call: TRBV19; cdr3_nt: TGTGCCAGTAGTATGGGGCAGGGGGTATTCTACGAGCAGTACTTC; cdr3_aa: CASSMGQGVFYEQYF
d_call: TRBD2; clone_size: NA; j_call: TRBJ2-7; v_call: TRBV27; cdr3_nt: TGTGCCAGCACCCCGCTAGCGGGAAGCCCCTACGAGCAGTACTTC; cdr3_aa: CASTPLAGSPYEQYF
d_call: NA; clone_size: NA; j_call: TRBJ2-6; v_call: TRBV30; cdr3_nt: TGTGCCTGGAGCAGGGGACGCACCCCTGGGGCCAACGTCCTGACTTTC; cdr3_aa: CAWSRGRTPGANVLTF
d_call: NA; clone_size: many; j_call: TRBJ1-1; v_call: TRBV28; cdr3_nt: TGTGCCAGCAGAAGACAGCTGAACACTGAAGCTTTCTTT; cdr3_aa: CASRRQLNTEAFF
d_call: NA; clone_size: few; j_call: TRBJ2-4; v_call: TRBV28; cdr3_nt: TGTGCCAGCAGTGCGACTACGGTGGTTCAGTACTTC; cdr3_aa: CASSATTVVQYF
d_call: NA; clone_size: many; j_call: TRBJ2-1; v_call: TRBV11-3; cdr3_nt: TGTGCCAGCAGCTTAGTTGTGGAGGAACATAAGTTCTTC; cdr3_aa: CASSLVVEEHKFF
d_call: NA; clone_size: many; j_call: TRBJ2-5; v_call: TRBV28; cdr3_nt: TGTGCCAGCAGCTGGAGGGGATTGGGAGAGACCCAGTACTTC; cdr3_aa: CASSWRGLGETQYF
d_call: NA; clone_size: many; j_call: TRBJ1-1; v_call: TRBV28; cdr3_nt: TGTGCCAGCAGTTTACGCCCAGGGCGCACTGAAGCTTTCTTT; cdr3_aa: CASSLRPGRTEAFF
d_call: NA; clone_size: many; j_call: TRBJ2-7; v_call: TRBV10-3; cdr3_nt: TGTGCCATCAGTGAGGGAGTACGGGTCTCCTACGAGCAGTACTTC; cdr3_aa: CAISEGVRVSYEQYF
d_call: TRBD1; clone_size: many; j_call: TRBJ2-5; v_call: TRBV7-9; cdr3_nt: TGTGCCAGCAGCCCTTCACAGGGGGCCGGAGAGACCCAGTACTTC; cdr3_aa: CASSPSQGAGETQYF
d_call: NA; clone_size: NA; j_call: TRBJ2-6; v_call: TRBV4-1; cdr3_nt: TGCGCCAGCAGCCAACTAAGATCACTGGCCGGGGCCAACGTCCTGACTTTC; cdr3_aa: CASSQLRSLAGANVLTF
d_call: TRBD2; clone_size: NA; j_call: TRBJ2-7; v_call: TRBV7-9; cdr3_nt: TGTGCCAGCAGCTTAGATAGCGGGGCTACCTACGAGCAGTACTTC; cdr3_aa: CASSLDSGATYEQYF
d_call: NA; clone_size: NA; j_call: TRBJ1-1; v_call: TRBV10-3; cdr3_nt: TGTGCCATCAGTGATGAGACAGTTCCCACTGAAGCTTTCTTT; cdr3_aa: CAISDETVPTEAFF
d_call: NA; clone_size: few; j_call: TRBJ1-3; v_call: TRBV3-1; cdr3_nt: TGTGCCAGCAGCACCCACCTTGGGGCAGGGGTGATCGGAAACACCATATATTTT; cdr3_aa: CASSTHLGAGVIGNTIYF
d_call: TRBD1; clone_size: many; j_call: TRBJ2-3; v_call: TRBV11-3; cdr3_nt: TGTGCCAGCAGCTTAGCCCTAGTGCAGGGGGTACTCGCTAGCACAGATACGCAGTATTTT; cdr3_aa: CASSLALVQGVLASTDTQYF
d_call: NA; clone_size: many; j_call: TRBJ2-6; v_call: TRBV12-3/TRBV12-4; cdr3_nt: TGTGCCAGCAGCCCGGGGCGCGCTGGGGCCAACGTCCTGACTTTC; cdr3_aa: CASSPGRAGANVLTF
d_call: NA; clone_size: few; j_call: TRBJ1-1; v_call: TRBV19; cdr3_nt: TGTGCCAGTAGTAGCCTTCAGGGGAGGGGAAAAACTGAAGCTTTCTTT; cdr3_aa: CASSSLQGRGKTEAFF
d_call: TRBD1; clone_size: many; j_call: TRBJ2-1; v_call: TRBV12-3/TRBV12-4; cdr3_nt: TGTGCCAGCAACCAAGGACAGGGACTGGGTGAGCAGTTCTTC; cdr3_aa: CASNQGQGLGEQFF
d_call: TRBD2; clone_size: once; j_call: TRBJ2-7; v_call: TRBV5-1; cdr3_nt: TGCGCCAGCAGCTCCGCTGCACTAGCGGATACAACCTACGAGCAGTACTTC; cdr3_aa: CASSSAALADTTYEQYF